The clone carrying this T cell receptor beta chain was seen a single time. This entry comes from a study of blood T cell repertoires in COVID-19. In the original processing: Nucleated cell number was recorded as an estimate derived from reference gene primer amplification. The repertoire was sequenced with immunoSEQ multiplex PCR; TCRdb's copy has only in-frame clones and lacks some. V and J calls and clone size are given by that table; D and trimming were obtained from the DNA. The sample has just under 80,000 clones, about nine tenths seen once. There are 13 residues in the CDR3. The ends lost 1 base at V and 10 bases at J; junction bases unmatched: 1. CDR1 is MNHNS, CDR2 SASEGT, per germline.

What was sequenced was peripheral blood. J is TRBJ1-6 and V is TRBV6-1, with 7 nucleotides matching TRBD1. The sequence derives from a human donor in a cohort sampled during active COVID-19. The CDR3 spells CASSEGQGSPLHF. The DNA of the CDR3 is TGTGCCAGCAGTGAAGGACAGGGATCACCCCTCCACTTT.